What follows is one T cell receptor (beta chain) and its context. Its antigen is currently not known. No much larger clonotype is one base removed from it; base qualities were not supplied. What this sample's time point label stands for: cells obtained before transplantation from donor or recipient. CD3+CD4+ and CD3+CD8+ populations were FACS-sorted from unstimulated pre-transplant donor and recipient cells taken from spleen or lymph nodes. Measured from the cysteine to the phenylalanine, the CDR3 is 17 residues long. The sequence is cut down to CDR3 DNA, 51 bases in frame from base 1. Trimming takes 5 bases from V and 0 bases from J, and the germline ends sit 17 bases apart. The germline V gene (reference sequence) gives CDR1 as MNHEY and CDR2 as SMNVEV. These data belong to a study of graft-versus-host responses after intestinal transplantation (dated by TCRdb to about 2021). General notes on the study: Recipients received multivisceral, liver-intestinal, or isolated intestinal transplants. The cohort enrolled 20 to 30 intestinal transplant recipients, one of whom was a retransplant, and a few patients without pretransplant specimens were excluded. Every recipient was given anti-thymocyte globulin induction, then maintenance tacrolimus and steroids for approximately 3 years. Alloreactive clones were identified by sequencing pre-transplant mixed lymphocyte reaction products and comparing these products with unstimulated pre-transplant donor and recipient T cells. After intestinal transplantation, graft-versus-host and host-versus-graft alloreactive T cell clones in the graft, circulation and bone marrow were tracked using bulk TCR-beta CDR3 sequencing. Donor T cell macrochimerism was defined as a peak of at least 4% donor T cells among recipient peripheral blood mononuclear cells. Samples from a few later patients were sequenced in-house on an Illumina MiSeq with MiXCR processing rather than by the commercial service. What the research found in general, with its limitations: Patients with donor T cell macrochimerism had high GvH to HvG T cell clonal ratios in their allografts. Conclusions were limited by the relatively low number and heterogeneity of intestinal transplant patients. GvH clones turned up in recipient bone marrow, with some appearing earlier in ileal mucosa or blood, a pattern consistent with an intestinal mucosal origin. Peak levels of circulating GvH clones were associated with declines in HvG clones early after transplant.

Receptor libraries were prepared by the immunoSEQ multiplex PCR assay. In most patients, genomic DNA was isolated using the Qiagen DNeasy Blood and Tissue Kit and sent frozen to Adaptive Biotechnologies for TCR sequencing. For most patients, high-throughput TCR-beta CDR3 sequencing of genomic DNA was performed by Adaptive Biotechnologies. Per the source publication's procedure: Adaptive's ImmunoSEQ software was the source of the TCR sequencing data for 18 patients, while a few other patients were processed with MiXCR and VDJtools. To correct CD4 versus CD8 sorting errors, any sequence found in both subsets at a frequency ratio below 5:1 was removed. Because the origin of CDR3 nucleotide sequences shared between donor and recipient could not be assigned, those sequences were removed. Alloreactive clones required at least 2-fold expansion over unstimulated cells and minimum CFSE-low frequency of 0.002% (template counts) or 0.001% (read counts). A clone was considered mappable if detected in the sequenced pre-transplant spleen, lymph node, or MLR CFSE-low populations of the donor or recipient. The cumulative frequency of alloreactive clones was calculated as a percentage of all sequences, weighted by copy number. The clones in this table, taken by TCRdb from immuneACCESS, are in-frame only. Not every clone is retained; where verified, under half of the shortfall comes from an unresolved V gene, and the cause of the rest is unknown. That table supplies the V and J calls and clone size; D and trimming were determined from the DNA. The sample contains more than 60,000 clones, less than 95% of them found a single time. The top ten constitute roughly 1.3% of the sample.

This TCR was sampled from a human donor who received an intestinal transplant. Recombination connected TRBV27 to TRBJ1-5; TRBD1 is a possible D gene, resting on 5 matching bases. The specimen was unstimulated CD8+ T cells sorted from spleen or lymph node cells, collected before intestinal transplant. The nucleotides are TGTGCCAGCAGTCCCATACTCAGGGATTATAGCAATCAGCCCCAGCATTTT. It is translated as CASSPILRDYSNQPQHF.